This T cell receptor (beta chain) comes out of a study of blood T cell repertoires in COVID-19. Background on the study: Samples taken during acute and convalescent COVID-19 were collected in the United States, Italy and Spain. Sample material is recorded as cDNA or gDNA derived from T cells, B-cell-depleted T cells, or PBMCs.

In the authors' workflow: Reference gene primer amplification gave estimated nucleated cell counts. Sequenced by immunoSEQ multiplex PCR; TCRdb stores in-frame clones only, minus some. V and J calls and clone size are given by that table; D and trimming were obtained from the DNA. The sample includes 300,000 to 500,000 clones, approximately 90% seen only once; the top ten take about 0.89%. Grouping used clinical history reported by participants in a survey and questionnaire. This CDR3 has 13 amino acids. Germline V gene sequence: CDR1 MNHEY, CDR2 SVGAGI. Losses at the gene ends were 2 bases for V and 10 bases for J; bases not matched to a gene: 7.

The TCR comes from a woman aged 25-40 years with acute COVID-19. The specimen was PBMCs or T cells enriched from blood (not recorded which). The V call is TRBV6-5, the J call TRBJ1-2, with TRBD1 matching 7 bases. The CDR3 DNA is TGTGCCAGCAGTTACAGGGGGCGCTTGGACTACACCTTC. It encodes CASSYRGRLDYTF.